This TCR beta chain was recovered during a study of human T cells and chemical hapten exposure. Study summary: Variation in per-sample TCR yields came mainly from small pooled library volume differences.

Trimming pared 2 bases from V and 5 bases from J, leaving 6 bases between. The CDR3 has 12 residues. Library preparation tagged each individual cDNA molecule with a unique molecular identifier. In the original workflow: Ranging from about 23,224 to 750,000, TCR counts per sample had a median value of roughly 96,000. TCRdb called the reads again in MiXCR, with one record for every CDR3 protein. TCRdb assigned the V and J calls; the authors' analysis was not used. Seen here are about 120,000 distinct CDR3 sequences, less than 10% observed once, and the top ten hold roughly 1.5%. Before extraction, the whole blood was not fractionated, and total RNA was taken from it. This clonotype was seen repeatedly, ten times or more. The target antigen is unknown. Notes on the study in general: TCRs exceeding a frequency of 1 in 1000 stayed unchanged under DPC sensitization.

This sequence originates from a human donor in good health. Some clones in this sample may be carry-over from other donors' samples. The sample consisted of whole blood. The V call is TRBV12-3 or TRBV12-4, the J call TRBJ2-5, with D possibly matching TRBD1 (5 bases). In DNA, the CDR3 is TGTGCCAGCAGTTTATCAGGGGAGACCCAGTACTTC. Translating it yields CASSLSGETQYF.